A selection of T cell receptor beta chains follows, all from one sample in a study of T cell responses to AZD1222 COVID-19 vaccine. Repertoires were generated with immunoSEQ multiplex PCR, while TCRdb's copy carries only in-frame clones and drops some. The sample gives about 70,000 clones, roughly 88% of which show up once; about 5% is in the top ten. This specimen consisted of peripheral blood, obtained on day 0 of MenACWY control vaccination. The receptors originated from an adult in good health. Each CDR3 is given with its conserved first and last residue. The D gene is left open where the match is weak. Expanded clones get a size class; other rows say once, few or many, or leave the size out.

cdr3_length	j_call	d_call	clone_size	v_call	cdr3_aa	cdr3_nt
14	TRBJ1-4	NA	NA	TRBV30	CAWTRRGGNEKLFF	TGTGCCTGGACCCGGAGAGGGGGAAATGAAAAACTGTTTTTT
15	TRBJ1-5	TRBD1	NA	TRBV19	CASTTTGPRNQPQHF	TGTGCCAGTACTACGACAGGGCCTCGCAATCAGCCCCAGCATTTT
13	TRBJ1-1	NA	once	TRBV12-5	CASGASVNTEAFF	TGTGCTAGTGGTGCCTCGGTAAACACTGAAGCTTTCTTT
11	TRBJ1-3	NA	NA	TRBV20-1	CSAREKNTIYF	TGCAGTGCTAGAGAAAAGAACACCATATATTTT
16	TRBJ1-2	TRBD1	NA	TRBV5-4	CASSPPGQGALAGYTF	TGTGCCAGCAGCCCCCCGGGACAGGGGGCGTTAGCTGGCTACACCTTC
14	TRBJ1-4	TRBD1	NA	TRBV29-1	CSVKKDRGNEKLFF	TGCAGCGTAAAAAAGGACAGGGGTAATGAAAAACTGTTTTTT
13	TRBJ1-3	NA	NA	TRBV7-9	CATSPRSGNTIYF	TGTGCCACCTCCCCGCGCTCTGGAAACACCATATATTTT
16	TRBJ1-5	NA	NA	TRBV3-1/TRBV3-2	CASSQGGLLSNQPQHF	TGTGCCAGCAGCCAAGGCGGACTACTCAGCAATCAGCCCCAGCATTTT
14	TRBJ1-1	NA	NA	TRBV29-1	CSVAQVGSRTEAFF	TGCAGCGTCGCACAGGTGGGTTCCCGCACTGAAGCTTTCTTT
14	TRBJ2-3	TRBD1	NA	TRBV5-1	CASSLRDRGDTQYF	TGCGCCAGCAGCCTACGGGACAGGGGAGATACGCAGTATTTT
14	TRBJ2-3	TRBD2	few	TRBV12-5	CASGSGGGTDTQYF	TGTGCTAGTGGTAGCGGGGGGGGCACAGATACGCAGTATTTT
16	TRBJ1-5	NA	NA	TRBV12-5	CASGLGVDGFNQPQHF	TGTGCTAGTGGCCTCGGCGTGGATGGCTTCAATCAGCCCCAGCATTTT
15	TRBJ2-3	NA	NA	TRBV5-5	CASSLRRVITDTQYF	TGTGCCAGCAGCTTGCGCAGGGTGATCACAGATACGCAGTATTTT
17	TRBJ2-2	TRBD2	NA	TRBV7-6	CASSSRSGGVNTGELFF	TGTGCCAGCAGCTCCCGCAGCGGGGGGGTGAACACCGGGGAGCTGTTTTTT
14	TRBJ2-3	NA	NA	TRBV7-9	CASSPPKTADTQYF	TGTGCCAGCAGCCCGCCAAAGACTGCAGATACGCAGTATTTT
15	TRBJ1-5	NA	NA	TRBV18	CASSPTGSSDQPQHF	TGTGCCAGCTCACCCACAGGGTCTAGCGATCAGCCCCAGCATTTT
15	TRBJ2-1	TRBD2	NA	TRBV5-4	CASSWASGGAGEQFF	TGTGCCAGCAGCTGGGCTAGCGGGGGGGCCGGTGAGCAGTTCTTC
13	TRBJ1-2	NA	few	TRBV7-9	CASSSTANYGYTF	TGTGCCAGCAGCTCAACAGCTAACTATGGCTACACCTTC
16	TRBJ2-5	NA	once	TRBV3-1/TRBV3-2	CASSQDGTNYQETQYF	TGTGCCAGCAGCCAAGACGGGACCAACTACCAAGAGACCCAGTACTTC
15	TRBJ1-1	NA	NA	TRBV13	CASSLGVTSNTEAFF	TGTGCCAGCAGCTTGGGGGTCACCTCGAACACTGAAGCTTTCTTT
14	TRBJ2-1	NA	NA	TRBV5-4	CASSLAGRVPEQFF	TGTGCCAGCAGCTTGGCCGGCAGGGTGCCTGAGCAGTTCTTC
15	TRBJ1-1	NA	few	TRBV4-1	CASSPMQVMNTEAFF	TGCGCCAGCAGCCCAATGCAGGTGATGAACACTGAAGCTTTCTTT
14	TRBJ2-3	NA	once	TRBV7-2	CASSDTGVTDTQYF	TGTGCCAGCAGCGATACTGGAGTCACAGATACGCAGTATTTT
14	TRBJ1-2	NA	NA	TRBV5-1	CASSLDPQGYGYTF	TGCGCCAGCAGCTTGGATCCGCAGGGCTATGGCTACACCTTC
15	TRBJ1-6	TRBD1	NA	TRBV7-9	CASSLAGTGVSPLHF	TGTGCCAGCAGCTTAGCCGGGACAGGGGTTTCACCCCTCCACTTT
15	TRBJ2-1	NA	NA	TRBV7-3	CASSLKEPGDNEQFF	TGTGCCAGCAGTCTAAAGGAACCGGGGGACAATGAGCAGTTCTTC
14	TRBJ1-2	NA	NA	TRBV7-9	CASSQISTNYGYTF	TGTGCCAGCAGCCAGATCAGCACTAACTATGGCTACACCTTC
14	TRBJ2-7	NA	NA	TRBV5-1	CASSLGGETYEQYF	TGCGCCAGCAGCTTGGGCGGGGAAACCTACGAGCAGTACTTC
18	TRBJ1-3	TRBD1	NA	TRBV11-3	CASSLRPGTGGSGNTIYF	TGTGCCAGCAGCTTGAGGCCCGGGACAGGGGGCTCAGGAAACACCATATATTTT
14	TRBJ1-1	TRBD1	NA	TRBV7-2	CASSSTTGRAEAFF	TGTGCCAGCAGCTCAACGACAGGGAGGGCTGAAGCTTTCTTT
15	TRBJ2-3	NA	NA	TRBV7-9	CASSAQGGSTDTQYF	TGTGCCAGCAGCGCCCAGGGGGGAAGCACAGATACGCAGTATTTT
14	TRBJ2-1	NA	NA	TRBV2	CASMGQGSRNEQFF	TGTGCCAGCATGGGCCAGGGAAGTAGGAATGAGCAGTTCTTC
16	TRBJ2-5	TRBD2	once	TRBV3-1/TRBV3-2	CASSQRTSGGQETQYF	TGTGCCAGCAGCCAAAGGACTAGCGGGGGCCAAGAGACCCAGTACTTC
16	TRBJ2-3	NA	NA	TRBV4-1	CASSQDSGRAEDTQYF	TGCGCCAGCAGCCAAGATTCTGGCAGGGCGGAAGATACGCAGTATTTT
10	TRBJ1-2	NA	NA	TRBV6-5	CASRGSGYTF	TGTGCCAGCAGGGGATCCGGCTACACCTTC
16	TRBJ1-5	NA	NA	TRBV21-1	CASSKESGHKNQPQHF	TGTGCCAGCAGCAAAGAATCTGGACACAAGAATCAGCCCCAGCATTTT
15	TRBJ1-1	NA	NA	TRBV7-8	CASSLTRGKGTEAFF	TGTGCCAGCAGCTTAACGAGGGGGAAGGGTACTGAAGCTTTCTTT
16	TRBJ2-3	NA	NA	TRBV10-3	CAISEGGHLSSDTQYF	TGTGCCATCAGTGAAGGGGGGCACCTTTCTTCAGATACGCAGTATTTT
16	TRBJ1-4	TRBD1	NA	TRBV15	CATSRGTGGGSEKLFF	TGTGCCACCAGCAGAGGGACAGGGGGAGGGAGCGAAAAACTGTTTTTT
15	TRBJ1-1	NA	NA	TRBV3-1/TRBV3-2	CASSQRQVLGTEAFF	TGTGCCAGCAGCCAACGACAGGTCCTAGGCACTGAAGCTTTCTTT
13	TRBJ1-5	NA	NA	TRBV3-1/TRBV3-2	CASSQEGGQPQHF	TGTGCCAGCAGCCAAGAAGGAGGACAGCCCCAGCATTTT
13	TRBJ1-4	NA	NA	TRBV11-2	CASSLEGKGGLFF	TGTGCCAGCAGCTTAGAGGGAAAAGGGGGACTGTTTTTT
13	TRBJ1-1	NA	few	TRBV28	CASRQTANTEAFF	TGTGCCAGCAGACAGACAGCAAACACTGAAGCTTTCTTT
14	TRBJ2-1	NA	NA	TRBV5-1	CASSPNQQGHEQFF	TGCGCCAGCAGCCCAAACCAACAGGGACATGAGCAGTTCTTC
13	TRBJ2-2	NA	once	TRBV19	CASSPRRAGELFF	TGTGCCAGTAGTCCCCGGAGGGCCGGGGAGCTGTTTTTT
15	TRBJ1-1	TRBD1	few	TRBV9	CASSAGTGADTEAFF	TGTGCCAGCAGCGCAGGGACAGGGGCGGACACTGAAGCTTTCTTT
15	TRBJ1-4	TRBD1	NA	TRBV27	CASRFTGATNEKLFF	TGTGCCAGCCGATTCACAGGGGCTACTAATGAAAAACTGTTTTTT
15	TRBJ1-6	NA	NA	TRBV19	CASSLREGRNSPLHF	TGTGCCAGCTCTTTGAGGGAGGGGAGGAATTCACCCCTCCACTTT
14	TRBJ1-1	NA	once	TRBV5-5	CASSGGGSNTEAFF	TGTGCCAGCAGCGGGGGAGGTTCGAACACTGAAGCTTTCTTT
15	TRBJ2-6	NA	NA	TRBV6-5	CASGTTVSGANVLTF	TGTGCCAGCGGTACGACAGTCTCTGGGGCCAACGTCCTGACTTTC
18	TRBJ1-6	NA	NA	TRBV7-8	CASSLWGTARAINSPLHF	TGTGCCAGCAGCTTATGGGGAACAGCCCGGGCCATTAATTCACCCCTCCACTTT
12	TRBJ2-1	TRBD2	NA	TRBV30	CAWTPAGGPLFF	TGTGCCTGGACCCCCGCGGGGGGGCCGTTGTTCTTC
15	TRBJ2-3	NA	NA	TRBV9	CASRRAGEVADTQYF	TGTGCCAGCAGGCGTGCCGGTGAAGTCGCAGATACGCAGTATTTT
15	TRBJ1-2	TRBD1	NA	TRBV5-1	CASSPEHRGFDGYTF	TGCGCCAGCAGCCCGGAGCACAGGGGATTCGATGGCTACACCTTC
12	TRBJ1-1	NA	NA	TRBV11-2	CASSLDGRVAFF	TGTGCCAGCAGCTTAGACGGGAGGGTTGCTTTCTTT
15	TRBJ2-2	TRBD1	NA	TRBV27	CASSPGQGRTGELFF	TGTGCCAGCAGTCCCGGACAGGGCCGGACCGGGGAGCTGTTTTTT
15	TRBJ2-7	NA	NA	TRBV5-1	CASSLGPGIEYEQYF	TGCGCCAGCAGCTTGGGGCCGGGGATAGAATACGAGCAGTACTTC
14	TRBJ2-5	NA	NA	TRBV7-9	CASSLDTSQETQYF	TGTGCCAGCAGCTTAGATACTAGCCAAGAGACCCAGTACTTC
16	TRBJ2-1	NA	once	TRBV14	CASSHIGPGKYNEQFF	TGTGCCAGCAGCCACATCGGCCCAGGCAAATACAATGAGCAGTTCTTC
13	TRBJ2-7	NA	NA	TRBV28	CASSLIGGGWEYF	TGTGCCAGCAGTTTAATTGGGGGCGGCTGGGAGTACTTC